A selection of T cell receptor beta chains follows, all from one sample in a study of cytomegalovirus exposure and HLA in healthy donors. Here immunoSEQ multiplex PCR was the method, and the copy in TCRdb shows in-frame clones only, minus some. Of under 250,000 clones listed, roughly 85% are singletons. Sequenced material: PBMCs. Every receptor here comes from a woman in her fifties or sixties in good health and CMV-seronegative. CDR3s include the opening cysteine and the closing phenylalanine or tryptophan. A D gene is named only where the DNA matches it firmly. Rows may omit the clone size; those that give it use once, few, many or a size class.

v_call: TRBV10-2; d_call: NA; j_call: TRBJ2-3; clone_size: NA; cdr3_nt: TGCGCCAGCCGCGCAGCGGCTTCTAGCACAGATACGCAGTATTTT; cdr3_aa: CASRAAASSTDTQYF
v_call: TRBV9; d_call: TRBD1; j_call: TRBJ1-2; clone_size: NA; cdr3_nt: TGTGCCAGCAGCTCCCGAGGCACAGGGGGCTATGGCTACACCTTC; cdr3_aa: CASSSRGTGGYGYTF
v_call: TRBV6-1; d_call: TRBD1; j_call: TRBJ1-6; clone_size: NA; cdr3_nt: TGTGCCAGCATTTCGACAGGGAGTAATTCACCCCTCCACTTT; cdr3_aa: CASISTGSNSPLHF
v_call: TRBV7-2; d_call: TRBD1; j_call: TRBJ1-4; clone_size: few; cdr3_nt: TGTGCCAGCAGCCCGGACAGGGGGAATGAAAAACTGTTTTTT; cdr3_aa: CASSPDRGNEKLFF
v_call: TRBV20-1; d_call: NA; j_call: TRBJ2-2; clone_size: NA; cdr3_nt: TGCAGTGCGAGAGACGGCGGGGAGCTGTTTTTT; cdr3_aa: CSARDGGELFF
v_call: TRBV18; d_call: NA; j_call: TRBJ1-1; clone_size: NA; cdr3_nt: TGTGCCAGCTCACCACGACAGGACGGGGACACTGAAGCTTTCTTT; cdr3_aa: CASSPRQDGDTEAFF
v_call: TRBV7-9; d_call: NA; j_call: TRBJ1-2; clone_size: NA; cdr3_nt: TGTGCCAGCAGCAAGCGGACAGATTATGGCTACACCTTC; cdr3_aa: CASSKRTDYGYTF
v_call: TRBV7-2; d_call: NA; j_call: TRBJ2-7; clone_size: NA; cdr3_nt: TGTGCCAGCAGCTTATCCGGACAAGGATACTACGAGCAGTACTTC; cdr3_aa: CASSLSGQGYYEQYF
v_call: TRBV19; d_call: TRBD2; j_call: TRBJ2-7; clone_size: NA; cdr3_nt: TGTGCCAGTAGTATGGGCGGGAGGGCCGGATACGAGCAGTACTTC; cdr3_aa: CASSMGGRAGYEQYF
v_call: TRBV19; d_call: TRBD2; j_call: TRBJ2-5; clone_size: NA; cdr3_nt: TGTGCCAGTGCCGACTTCGAGCGGGACGAAGAGACCCAGTACTTC; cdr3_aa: CASADFERDEETQYF
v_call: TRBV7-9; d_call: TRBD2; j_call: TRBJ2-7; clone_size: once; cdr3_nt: TGTGCCAGCAGCCTCACGACTAGCACCTACGAGCAGTACTTC; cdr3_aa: CASSLTTSTYEQYF
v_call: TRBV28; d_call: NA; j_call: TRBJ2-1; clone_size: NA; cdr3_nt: TGTGCCAGCAGTGTCCGAGTTAAGAGGGATGAGCAGTTCTTC; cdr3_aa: CASSVRVKRDEQFF
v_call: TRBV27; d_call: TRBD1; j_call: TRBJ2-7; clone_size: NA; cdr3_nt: TGTGCCAGCAGCCCGACAGGGGTGGCCTACGAGCAGTACTTC; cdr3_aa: CASSPTGVAYEQYF
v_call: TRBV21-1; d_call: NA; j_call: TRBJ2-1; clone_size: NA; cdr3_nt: TGTGCCAGCAGCAAATGGGAGGGGGTCCCGAGGAGTCTCCTTAACAATGAGCAGTTCTTC; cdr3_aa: CASSKWEGVPRSLLNNEQFF
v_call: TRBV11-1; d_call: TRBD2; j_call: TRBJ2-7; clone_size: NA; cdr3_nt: TGTGCCAGCAGCCCGGGGACTAGCGGTCCCTACGAGCAGTACTTC; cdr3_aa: CASSPGTSGPYEQYF
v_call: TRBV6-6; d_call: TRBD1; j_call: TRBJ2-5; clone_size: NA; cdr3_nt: TGTGCCAGCAGTTACGCGGACAGGGGGAGTCTCGAGACCCAGTACTTC; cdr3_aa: CASSYADRGSLETQYF
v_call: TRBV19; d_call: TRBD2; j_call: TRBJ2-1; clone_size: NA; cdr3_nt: TGTGCCTCAAAGACTAGCGAGAATTACAATGAGCAGTTCTTC; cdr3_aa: CASKTSENYNEQFF
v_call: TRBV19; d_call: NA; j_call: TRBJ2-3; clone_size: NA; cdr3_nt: TGTGCCAGTAGTGGAAAGACAGGTAGCACAGATACGCAGTATTTT; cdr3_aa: CASSGKTGSTDTQYF
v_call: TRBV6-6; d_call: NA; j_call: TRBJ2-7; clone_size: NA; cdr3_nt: TGTGCCAGCAGTCCCCGCTTAGACGAGCAGTACTTC; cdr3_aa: CASSPRLDEQYF
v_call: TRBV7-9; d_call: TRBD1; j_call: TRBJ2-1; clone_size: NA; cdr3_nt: TGTGCCAGCAGCGAAGGACAGGGAAACTACAATGAGCAGTTCTTC; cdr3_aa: CASSEGQGNYNEQFF
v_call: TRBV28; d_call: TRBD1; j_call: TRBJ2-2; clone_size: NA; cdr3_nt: TGTGCCAGCAGTTTCTCTCCCTACCGGGACAGGGAGAAGAACACCGGGGAGCTGTTTTTT; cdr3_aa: CASSFSPYRDREKNTGELFF
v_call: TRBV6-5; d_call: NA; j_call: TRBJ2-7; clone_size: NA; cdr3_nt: TGTGCCAGCAGTTACTCCACCCGCGTCTACGAGCAGTACTTC; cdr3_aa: CASSYSTRVYEQYF
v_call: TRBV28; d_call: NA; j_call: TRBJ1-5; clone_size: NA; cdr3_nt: TGTGCCAGCAGTTCGGCAGGTCAGCCCCAGCATTTT; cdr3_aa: CASSSAGQPQHF
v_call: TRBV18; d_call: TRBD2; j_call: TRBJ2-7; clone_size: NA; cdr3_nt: TGTGCCAGCTCATGGACTAGCGGGAGGAGCTCCTACGAGCAGTACTTC; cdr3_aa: CASSWTSGRSSYEQYF
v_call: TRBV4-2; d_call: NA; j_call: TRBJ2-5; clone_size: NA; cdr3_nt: TGTGCCAGCAGCCAAGATAAGGGGTTAGAGACCCAGTACTTC; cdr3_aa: CASSQDKGLETQYF
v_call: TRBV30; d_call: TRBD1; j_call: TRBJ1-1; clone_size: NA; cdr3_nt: TGTGCCTGGGCTAACAGGGGGAGAGGGGCTGAAGCTTTCTTT; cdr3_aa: CAWANRGRGAEAFF
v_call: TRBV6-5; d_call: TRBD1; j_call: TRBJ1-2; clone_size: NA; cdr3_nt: TGTGCCAGCAGTTACTCTAGTGAGGGGGCCATCTATGGCTACACCTTC; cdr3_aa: CASSYSSEGAIYGYTF
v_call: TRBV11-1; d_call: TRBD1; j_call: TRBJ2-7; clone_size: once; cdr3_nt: TGTGCCAGCAGCTTAACACAGACAGGGGGAAAGTCCTACGAGCAGTACTTC; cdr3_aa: CASSLTQTGGKSYEQYF
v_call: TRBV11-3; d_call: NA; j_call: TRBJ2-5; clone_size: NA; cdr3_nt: TGTGCCAGCAGCTCCACTTTAGAGGAGACCCAGTACTTC; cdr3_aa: CASSSTLEETQYF
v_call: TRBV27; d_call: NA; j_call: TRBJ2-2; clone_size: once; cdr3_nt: TGTGCCAGCAGTTCGGTCTTCTCAAACACCGGGGAGCTGTTTTTT; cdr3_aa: CASSSVFSNTGELFF
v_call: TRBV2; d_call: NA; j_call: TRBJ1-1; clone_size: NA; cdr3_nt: TGTGCCAGCCGAGCGGGGGGAGCTTTGAACACTGAAGCTTTCTTT; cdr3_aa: CASRAGGALNTEAFF
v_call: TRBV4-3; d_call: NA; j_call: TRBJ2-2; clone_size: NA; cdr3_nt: TGCGCCAGCAGCCAAGATGAGTTTCCCGGGGAGCTGTTTTTT; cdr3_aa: CASSQDEFPGELFF
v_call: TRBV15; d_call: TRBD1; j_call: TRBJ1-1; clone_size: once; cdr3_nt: TGTGCCACCAGCAGGGGTGGACAGGGGAACACTGAAGCTTTCTTT; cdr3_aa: CATSRGGQGNTEAFF
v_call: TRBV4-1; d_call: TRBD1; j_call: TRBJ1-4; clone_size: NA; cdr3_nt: TGCGCCAGCAGCCAAGATCCCCGGGACAGGGGGCATGAAAAACTGTTTTTT; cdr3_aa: CASSQDPRDRGHEKLFF
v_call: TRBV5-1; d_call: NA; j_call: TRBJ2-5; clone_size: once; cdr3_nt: TGCGCCAGCAGCCGGGACATACCGCAAGAGACCCAGTACTTC; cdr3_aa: CASSRDIPQETQYF
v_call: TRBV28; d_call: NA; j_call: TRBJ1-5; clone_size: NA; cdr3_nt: TGTGCCAGCAGTTTAGAAGTGGGCAGTTGGCCCCAGCATTTT; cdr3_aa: CASSLEVGSWPQHF
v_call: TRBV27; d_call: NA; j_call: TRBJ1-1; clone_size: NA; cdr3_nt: TGTGCCAGCAGTCCTACTCCAACAGGGAAAGCTTTCTTT; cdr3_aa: CASSPTPTGKAFF
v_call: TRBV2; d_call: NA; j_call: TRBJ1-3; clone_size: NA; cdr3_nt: TGTGCCAGCAGTGAAGCAATAGCGGGATATGGAAACACCATATATTTT; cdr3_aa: CASSEAIAGYGNTIYF
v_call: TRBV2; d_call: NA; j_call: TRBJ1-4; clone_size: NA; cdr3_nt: TGTGCCAGCAGTGATGAACAGGGAGGGACTAATGAAAAACTGTTTTTT; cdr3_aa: CASSDEQGGTNEKLFF
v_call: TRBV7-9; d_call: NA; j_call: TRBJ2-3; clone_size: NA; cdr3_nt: TGTGCCAGCGGATCCGGGAGTGTGGCGACAGATACGCAGTATTTT; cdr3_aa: CASGSGSVATDTQYF
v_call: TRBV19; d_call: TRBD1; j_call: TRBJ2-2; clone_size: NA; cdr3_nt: TGTGCCACCCGGGACAGGGGCACCGGGGAGCTGTTTTTT; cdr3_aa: CATRDRGTGELFF
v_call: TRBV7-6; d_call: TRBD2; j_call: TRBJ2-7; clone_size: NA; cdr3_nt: TGTGCCAGCAGTTGGGGCGGGGGGGACAACGAGCAGTACTTC; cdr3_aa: CASSWGGGDNEQYF
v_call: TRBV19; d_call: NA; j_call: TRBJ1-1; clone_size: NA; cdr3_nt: TGTGCCAGTAGTATAGATGACTTGGGAGTTGGCTTGACTTTCTTT; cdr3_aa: CASSIDDLGVGLTFF
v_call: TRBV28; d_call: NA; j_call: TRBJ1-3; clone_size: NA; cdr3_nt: TGTGCCAGCAGTCGCAGGGGCTCTGGAAACACCATATATTTT; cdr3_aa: CASSRRGSGNTIYF
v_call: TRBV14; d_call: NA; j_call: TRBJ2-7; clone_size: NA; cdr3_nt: TGTGCCAGCAGCCAAGATCTGGGCGGGTCCTCCTACGAGCAGTACTTC; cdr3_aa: CASSQDLGGSSYEQYF
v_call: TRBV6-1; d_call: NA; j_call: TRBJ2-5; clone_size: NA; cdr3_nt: TGTGCCAGCAGTGAATGGTATTCTTGGTTAACACAAGAGACCCAGTACTTC; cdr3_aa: CASSEWYSWLTQETQYF